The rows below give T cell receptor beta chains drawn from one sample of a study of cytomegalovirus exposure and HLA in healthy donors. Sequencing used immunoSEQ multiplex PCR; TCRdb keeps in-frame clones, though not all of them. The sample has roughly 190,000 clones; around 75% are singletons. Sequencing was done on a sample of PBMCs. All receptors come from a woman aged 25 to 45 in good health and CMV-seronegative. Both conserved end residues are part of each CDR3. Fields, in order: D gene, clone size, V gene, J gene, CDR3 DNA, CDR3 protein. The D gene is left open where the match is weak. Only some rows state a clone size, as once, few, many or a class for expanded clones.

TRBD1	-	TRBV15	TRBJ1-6	TGTGCCACCAGCACTAGACAGGGCAAATCACCCCTCCACTTT	CATSTRQGKSPLHF
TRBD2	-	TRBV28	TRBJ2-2	TGTGCCAGCAGTCAACTAGCGGGGAACACCGGGGAGCTGTTTTTT	CASSQLAGNTGELFF
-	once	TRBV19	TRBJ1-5	TGTGCCAGTAGTTCCCCTCCGGTCCGACACCGCTCCTTCAATCAGCCCCAGCATTTT	CASSSPPVRHRSFNQPQHF
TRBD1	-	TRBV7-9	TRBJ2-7	TGTGCCAGCACCCAAGTCGGGACAGTCTACGAGCAGTACTTC	CASTQVGTVYEQYF
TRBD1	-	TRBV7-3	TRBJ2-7	TGTGCCAGCAGCTGGGGGACAGGGGACTACGAGCAGTACTTC	CASSWGTGDYEQYF
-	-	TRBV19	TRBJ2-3	TGTGCCAGTAGCCGGGAACGGGCCACAGATACGCAGTATTTT	CASSRERATDTQYF
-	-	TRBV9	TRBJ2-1	TGTGCCAGCAGCGTTTCCGCGGGAACTTACAATGAGCAGTTCTTC	CASSVSAGTYNEQFF
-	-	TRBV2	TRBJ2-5	TGTGCCAGCAGTGTGCCGGGACACATACAAGAGACCCAGTACTTC	CASSVPGHIQETQYF
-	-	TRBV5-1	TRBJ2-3	TGCGCCAGCAGTGGAGATACTAGCACAGATACACAGTATTTT	CASSGDTSTDTQYF
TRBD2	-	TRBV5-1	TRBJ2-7	TGCGCCAGCAGCGCCGGGACTAGCGGGGGCGAGCAGTACTTC	CASSAGTSGGEQYF
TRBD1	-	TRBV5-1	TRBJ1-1	TGCGCCAGCAGCCGACGGACGACAGGGGGCACTGAAGCTTTCTTT	CASSRRTTGGTEAFF
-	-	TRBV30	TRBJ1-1	TGTGCCTGGGACGGGGGGGTTGGCACTGAAGCTTTCTTT	CAWDGGVGTEAFF
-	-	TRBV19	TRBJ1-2	TGTGCCAGTAGTCCCCCCGCAGGGAATTTCTATGGCTACACCTTC	CASSPPAGNFYGYTF
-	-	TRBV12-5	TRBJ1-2	TGTGCTAGTGGTTCACGCCCTGGGGGGGGGCTTAACTATGGCTACACCTTC	CASGSRPGGGLNYGYTF
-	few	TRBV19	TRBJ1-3	TGTGCCAGTAGTAGGCGACAGGTTAGCTCTGGAAACACCATATATTTT	CASSRRQVSSGNTIYF
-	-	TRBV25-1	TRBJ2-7	TGTGCCAGCAGTGAATTTCCCGCGGTTGAGCAGTACTTC	CASSEFPAVEQYF
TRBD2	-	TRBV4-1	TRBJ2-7	TGCGCCAGCAGCCAAGTATATGGTGGCGGGGGGGCGCCCTACGAGCAGTACTTC	CASSQVYGGGGAPYEQYF
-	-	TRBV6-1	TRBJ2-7	TGTGCCAGCAGTGAAGGGGGGGTTAGGTCCTACGAGCAGTACTTC	CASSEGGVRSYEQYF
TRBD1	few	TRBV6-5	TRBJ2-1	TGTGCCAGCAGTGACAGGGGGAATGAGCAGTTCTTC	CASSDRGNEQFF
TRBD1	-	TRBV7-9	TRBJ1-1	TGTGCCAGCAGCTTCATGACAGGGGAGGAGACTGAAGCTTTCTTT	CASSFMTGEETEAFF
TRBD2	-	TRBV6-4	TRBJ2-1	TGTGCCAGCAGTGGAGAATTTACGGGGGGGCGAAATGAGCAGTTCTTC	CASSGEFTGGRNEQFF
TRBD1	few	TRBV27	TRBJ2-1	TGTGCCAGCAGTCTCGACAGGGGTGCCTACAATGAGCAGTTCTTC	CASSLDRGAYNEQFF
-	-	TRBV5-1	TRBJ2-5	TGCGCCAGCAGCCTGGAGAATACTCAAGAGACCCAGTACTTC	CASSLENTQETQYF
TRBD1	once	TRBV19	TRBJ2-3	TGTGCCAGTAGCACAGGGGGCGCAATTAGTGGTACAGATACGCAGTATTTT	CASSTGGAISGTDTQYF